This TCR beta chain was captured by sequencing in a study of blood T cell repertoires in COVID-19. Study at large: Samples taken during acute and convalescent COVID-19 were collected in the United States, Italy and Spain.

Per the authors' pipeline: Quantification of nucleated cells was approximated via reference gene primer amplification. Method: immunoSEQ multiplex PCR; TCRdb's copy keeps in-frame clones and lacks some. V and J calls and clone size follow that table, whereas D and trimming were derived from the DNA. The data contain nearly 200,000 clones, about 89% of them seen just once; the ten biggest clones take up approximately 8%. Allocation to cohorts depended on clinical history reported by the participants. CDR3 length: 16 residues. The trim removed 3 bases at V and 1 base at J, leaving 2 bases unmatched. CDR1 SGHRS and CDR2 YFSETQ come from the germline V gene. This clone has more than one count but fewer than ten.

V usage is TRBV5-1 and J usage is TRBJ2-3; 13 positions agree with TRBD2. This TCR was sampled from a woman aged 18 to 35 who had recovered from COVID-19. The sample taken for sequencing was PBMCs or T cells enriched from blood (not recorded which). CDR3 in amino acids: CASSWTSGSGTDTQYF. The CDR3 bases are TGCGCCAGCAGCTGGACTAGCGGGAGTGGCACAGATACGCAGTATTTT.